One and the same sample provided the 30 T cell receptor beta chains below, sequenced in a study of CD8+ T cells in alopecia areata. Treatment indicated: oral pan-JAK inhibitor, 5-10 mg twice daily. Extracted RNA was reverse transcribed, and the resulting cDNA served as sequencing template. Produced via immunoSEQ multiplex PCR; TCRdb's table is partial and in-frame only. Found here are approximately 200,000 clones, 43% of them singletons; the top ten hold 2% to 3%. The source material was CD4+ T cells sorted from blood, sampled between weeks 36 and 40, from a patient treated with tofacitinib. The receptors shown here come from a human donor with alopecia areata.

The V and J genes are TRBV7-2 and TRBJ2-3; D not resolved. Germline CDR1 and CDR2: SGHTA and FQGNSA. CDR3 length: 15 residues. Trimming took off 0 bases at V and 2 bases at J, with 9 bases between the two ends. The CDR3 spells CASSLAVVYTDTQYF. The CDR3 DNA reads TGTGCCAGCAGCTTAGCGGTGGTGTACACAGATACGCAGTATTTT.

This rearrangement joins TRBV7-2 to TRBJ2-2; TRBD2 matches 11 bases. Per the germline V gene, CDR1 is SGHTA and CDR2 is FQGNSA. The CDR3 totals 16 residues. The junction had 8 bases not matched to a gene; V was cut back by 5 bases and J by 6 bases. The CDR3 is CASSAGLAAGAGELFF. The CDR3 DNA follows: TGTGCCAGCAGCGCGGGACTAGCGGCCGGGGCCGGGGAGCTGTTTTTT. Drawing the rest from reference TRBV7-2 and TRBJ2-2, the complete variable domain is GAGVSQSPSNKVTEKGKDVELRCDPISGHTALYWYRQSLGQGLEFLIYFQGNSAPDKSGLPSDRFSAERTGGSVSTLTIQRTQQEDSAVYLCASSAGLAAGAGELFFGEGSRLTVL.

This clone turned up a few times. V is TRBV14 and J is TRBJ2-1; D is undetermined. The CDR3 is made up of 13 amino acids. The V end lost 0 bases, the J end lost 10 bases, and 10 bases lay between the germline ends. Germline assignment: CDR1 SGHDN and CDR2 FVKESK. DNA for the CDR3: TGTGCCAGCAGCCAAGATAGGCGGTTGGAGCAGTTCTTC. Its protein product is CASSQDRRLEQFF.

V and J are TRBV5-6 and TRBJ2-1; D is ambiguous. V was shortened by 0 bases and J by 1 base, with 11 bases between the two germline ends. The CDR3 runs to 16 residues. In germline, CDR1 is SGHDT, CDR2 YYEEEE. CDR3 sequence: CASSLVVGSSYNEQFF. The CDR3 coding sequence is TGTGCCAGCAGCTTGGTGGTGGGAAGTTCCTACAATGAGCAGTTCTTC.

V is TRBV5-6 and J is TRBJ1-1; 9 positions agree with TRBD1. J gave up 3 bases and V 3 bases, and 0 bases lay outside the gene matches. The V gene's germline CDR1 is SGHDT and CDR2 YYEEEE. The CDR3 covers 13 residues. The CDR3 nucleotides read TGTGCCAGCAGCTGGACAGGGGACACTGAAGCTTTCTTT. Its translation is CASSWTGDTEAFF.

The rearrangement joins TRBV18 to TRBJ2-5; the D call may be TRBD1 or TRBD2 (5 bases each). Germline-derived CDR1 and CDR2 are KGHSH and LQKENI. The CDR3 runs to 13 residues. V lost 6 bases, J lost 5 bases, and 13 bases lay in between. The CDR3 DNA reads TGTGCCAGCTCTCGGGGCCCGGGGGAGACCCAGTACTTC. Amino acid sequence: CASSRGPGETQYF.

V usage is TRBV9 and J usage is TRBJ2-4; D gene uncertain. V was cut by 0 bases and J by 0 bases, with 10 bases left in between. The CDR3 is made up of 16 amino acids. Germline CDR1 SGDLS, CDR2 YYNGEE. The CDR3 here is CASSVGPTVAKNIQYF. CDR3 sequence (DNA): TGTGCCAGCAGCGTAGGTCCTACGGTAGCCAAAAACATTCAGTACTTC.

Comment on this clone: Other DNA sequences of this sample code for an identical CDR3. The CDR3 region has the DNA TGTGCCAGTAGGAGGACAGATACGCAGTATTTT. It encodes CASRRTDTQYF. The chain uses TRBV19 and TRBJ2-3; D gene ambiguous. This CDR3 has 11 residues. CDR1 and CDR2 from the germline V gene are LNHDA and SQIVND (reference sequence). V was shortened by 6 bases and J by 3 bases, with 4 bases between the two germline ends.

The genes are TRBV11-2 and TRBJ1-4, with 7 bases fitting TRBD1. Germline lookup yields CDR1 SGHAT and CDR2 FQNNGV. V was clipped by 5 bases and J by 7 bases; unmatched bases: 7. The CDR3 is made up of 14 amino acids. The CDR3 sequence: CASSRGTVAEKLFF. The CDR3 nucleotides are TGTGCCAGCAGCAGAGGGACAGTTGCTGAAAAACTGTTTTTT.

The rearrangement uses TRBV7-7 and TRBJ2-6; D ambiguous. With 2 bases removed from V and 0 bases from J, the gap between germline ends came to 11 bases. This CDR3 contains 17 residues. Germline V gene data show CDR1 as SSHAT and CDR2 as FNYEAQ (reference sequence). This CDR3 is CASSLLGGSSGANVLTF. The CDR3 region has the DNA TGTGCCAGCAGCTTATTGGGCGGTAGCTCTGGGGCCAACGTCCTGACTTTC.

This clone was detected a few times. This chain joins TRBV9 and TRBJ2-1; D possibly corresponds to TRBD2 (5 bases). Germline V gene data show CDR1 as SGDLS and CDR2 as YYNGEE. Trimming removed 2 bases at V and 3 bases at J, with 9 bases between. The CDR3 consists of 14 residues. The CDR3 bases are TGTGCCAGCAGCGTGGGAGATCACTACAATGAGCAGTTCTTC. Translation: CASSVGDHYNEQFF.

The V gene is TRBV7-2, the J gene TRBJ2-7, with 12 bases lining up with TRBD2. V shed 6 bases, J shed 3 bases, and the junction held 6 bases outside the gene matches. This CDR3 is built from 15 residues. The germline gives CDR1 SGHTA, CDR2 FQGNSA. CDR3 residues: CASSWTSGMIYEQYF. The CDR3 DNA reads as TGTGCCAGCAGTTGGACTAGCGGGATGATCTACGAGCAGTACTTC.

In its sample, this clone was seen once. The chain uses TRBV9 and TRBJ2-1; 11 nucleotides line up with TRBD1. The CDR3 consists of 16 residues. V dropped 4 bases and J dropped 6; count of bases not matched to a gene: 9. Germline values: CDR1 SGDLS, CDR2 YYNGEE. The DNA of the CDR3 is TGTGCCAGCAGCCCCAGAGGTGGGACAGGGGGCAATGAGCAGTTCTTC. Protein product: CASSPRGGTGGNEQFF.

The chain uses TRBV5-1 and TRBJ1-3; tentatively, D is TRBD1 (6 bases). Per the germline V gene, CDR1 is SGHRS and CDR2 is YFSETQ. This CDR3 is built from 15 residues. V lost 4 bases and J lost 0, with 11 bases in between. DNA for the CDR3: TGCGCCAGCAGCATCCAGGGGTCCTCTGGAAACACCATATATTTT. Residues: CASSIQGSSGNTIYF.

The chain links TRBV10-2 to TRBJ1-5, with unresolved D. V gave up 0 bases and J gave up 6 bases, with 9 bases separating them. The CDR3 runs 14 residues. Looked up from germline, CDR1 is WSHSY and CDR2 is SAAADI. Written as DNA, the CDR3 is TGCGCCAGCAGTGAGTCGATGATTATTCAGCCCCAGCATTTT. Protein sequence: CASSESMIIQPQHF.

The chain carries TRBV11-2 and TRBJ2-7; unclear D gene. Deletions cut 3 bases from V and 5 bases from J, with 17 bases between. In germline, CDR1 is SGHAT, CDR2 FQNNGV. The CDR3 consists of 15 residues. The CDR3 loop reads CASSFLTGPSHEQYF. DNA of the CDR3: TGTGCCAGCAGCTTCCTGACCGGGCCATCCCACGAGCAGTACTTC.

On this clone itself: This sample also contains other DNA sequences that code for the same CDR3. This sequence joins TRBV29-1 and TRBJ2-5; D is undetermined. V lost 2 bases to trimming and J lost 3 bases, with 4 bases between them. Per the germline V gene, CDR1 is SQVTM and CDR2 is ANQGSEA. This CDR3 is 11 amino acids long. CDR3 bases: TGCAGCGTTGAACCTAAAGAGACCCAGTACTTC. This sequence encodes CSVEPKETQYF.

The chain employs TRBV7-9 and TRBJ1-1; D uncertain. Deletions cut 5 bases from V and 1 base from J, with 11 bases between. CDR3 size: 14 residues. CDR1 is SEHNR and CDR2 is FQNEAQ in the germline V gene (reference sequence). The CDR3 here is CASSRVWGNTEAFF. The DNA of the CDR3 is TGTGCCAGCAGCCGAGTATGGGGGAACACTGAAGCTTTCTTT.

This sequence joins TRBV29-1 and TRBJ2-1, with D perhaps given as TRBD1 or TRBD2 (5 bases each). V lost 6 bases and J lost 5, with 20 bases in between. This CDR3 is built from 15 residues. Germline CDR1 SQVTM, CDR2 ANQGSEA. The CDR3 DNA follows: TGCAGCGTGCCTCTGGCGCAGGGACGACACAATGAGCAGTTCTTC. It translates to CSVPLAQGRHNEQFF.

V usage is TRBV30 and J usage is TRBJ2-7; no firm D call. The CDR3 runs to 13 residues. Germline CDR1 GTSNPN, CDR2 SVGIG (reference sequence). V lost 0 bases and J lost 3, with 9 bases in between. This CDR3 reads CAWSVPGRYEQYF. The CDR3 nucleotides are TGTGCCTGGAGTGTACCCGGGCGCTACGAGCAGTACTTC.

The chain employs TRBV2 and TRBJ2-3, with D unclear. V lost 5 bases, J lost 0 bases, and 12 bases lay in between. Germline CDR1 reads SNHLY; CDR2 reads FYNNEI. The CDR3 has 15 residues. In nucleotides, the CDR3 is TGTGCCAGCAGTCTTTGGGGTCGGAGCACAGATACGCAGTATTTT. Its translation: CASSLWGRSTDTQYF.

There are a few counts of this clone. The chain is built from TRBV4-1 and TRBJ2-4; TRBD2 aligns across 12 bases. V trimming: 6 bases; J trimming: 6 bases; junction bases outside the gene matches: 6. Per the germline V gene, CDR1 is MGHRA and CDR2 is YSYEKL. The CDR3 contains 15 residues. CDR3 protein: CASRRTSGNANIQYF. Written as DNA, the CDR3 is TGCGCCAGCAGAAGGACTAGCGGGAATGCAAACATTCAGTACTTC.

This CDR3 is CSVPERIETQYF. In DNA form, the CDR3 reads TGCAGCGTCCCCGAACGGATCGAGACCCAGTACTTC. V usage is TRBV29-1 and J usage is TRBJ2-5; D not resolved. Germline assignment: CDR1 SQVTM and CDR2 ANQGSEA. CDR3 length: 12 residues. V lost 6 bases and J 5 bases, leaving 13 bases between the germline ends.

This chain joins TRBV9 and TRBJ2-1; D not certain. V was clipped by 0 bases and J by 4 bases, with 14 bases between them. Germline values: CDR1 SGDLS, CDR2 YYNGEE. The CDR3 contains 16 residues. CDR3 in DNA: TGTGCCAGCAGCGTAGTGTCCGCCGGAGCATACAATGAGCAGTTCTTC. Translating gives CASSVVSAGAYNEQFF.

This clone has only a few counts. This chain connects TRBV29-1 to TRBJ2-7; D unresolved. CDR1 and CDR2 from the germline V gene are SQVTM and ANQGSEA. V lost 6 bases and J 2 bases, leaving 14 bases between the germline ends. The CDR3 consists of 13 residues. This CDR3 is CSVALTSTYEQYF. The DNA of the CDR3 is TGCAGCGTAGCGCTTACTTCTACCTACGAGCAGTACTTC.

The rearrangement uses TRBV5-8 and TRBJ2-3; D perhaps matches TRBD2 (6 bases). Germline V gives CDR1 SGHTS, CDR2 YDEGEE. CDR3 length: 15 amino acids. V lost 4 bases, J lost 2 bases, and 14 bases lay in between. The CDR3 region is CASSRREDFTDTQYF. For the CDR3, the DNA is TGTGCCAGCAGCCGTAGGGAGGATTTCACAGATACGCAGTATTTT.

Of note for this clone: The same CDR3 is also encoded by other DNA sequences in this sample. The rearrangement links TRBV5-1 to TRBJ2-5, with D tentatively TRBD2 (6 bases). The length of the CDR3 is 14 residues. Germline lookup yields CDR1 SGHRS and CDR2 YFSETQ. V was shortened by 0 bases and J by 4 bases, with 10 bases between the two germline ends. Here the CDR3 DNA reads TGCGCCAGCAGCTTGGTCGGGGGAGCAGAGACCCAGTACTTC. It encodes CASSLVGGAETQYF.

This clone has just a few counts. The chain carries TRBV10-3 and TRBJ2-2; 8 nucleotides agree with TRBD2. The CDR3 has 15 residues. Germline values: CDR1 ENHRY, CDR2 SYGVKD. V shed 5 bases and J 3 bases; nucleotides not matched to a gene: 5. CDR3 loop: CAISSGSRDTGELFF. CDR3 DNA sequence: TGTGCCATCAGTAGCGGGAGTAGGGACACCGGGGAGCTGTTTTTT.

The rearrangement joins TRBV2 to TRBJ2-7; D tentatively fits TRBD1 or TRBD2 (5 bases each). Trimming took 6 bases from V and 0 from J, leaving 21 bases between them. The CDR3 loop spans 17 amino acids. Germline CDR1 reads SNHLY; CDR2 reads FYNNEI. Here the CDR3 DNA reads TGTGCCAGCAGAGACCTTATGGTGGACACTAGCTCCTACGAGCAGTACTTC. This translates into CASRDLMVDTSSYEQYF. The complete variable domain, with remaining parts taken from reference TRBV2 and TRBJ2-7, reads EPEVTQTPSHQVTQMGQEVILRCVPISNHLYFYWYRQILGQKVEFLVSFYNNEISEKSEIFDDQFSVERPDGSNFTLKIRSTKLEDSAMYFCASRDLMVDTSSYEQYFGPGTRLTVT.

The table lists this clone with a few counts. The genes are TRBV7-9 and TRBJ2-5, with 11 bases lining up with TRBD2. This CDR3 has 16 amino acids. Germline V gene lookup returns CDR1 SEHNR and CDR2 FQNEAQ (reference sequence). V lost 1 base, J lost 4 bases, and 5 bases stayed unmatched. The CDR3 reads CASSLGVGLAGETQYF. The CDR3 DNA sequence: TGTGCCAGCAGCTTAGGGGTTGGACTAGCGGGAGAGACCCAGTACTTC.